The rows below give T cell receptor beta chains drawn from one sample of a study of response to subunit inactivated influenza vaccine. TCRdb re-analysed the RT-PCR reads in MiXCR, keeping a single row per CDR3 protein. The repertoire holds fewer than 400,000 distinct CDR3 sequences, with around a fifth as singletons. The material was PBMCs from blood, obtained about 20 months after vaccination. The source of these receptors is a man in his fifties or sixties who received an inactivated influenza vaccine. CDR3s include the opening cysteine and the closing phenylalanine or tryptophan. The D gene is left open where the match is weak. The size of a clone is reported for some rows only, either as once, few or many, or as a class for expanded clones.

j_call clone_size d_call v_call cdr3_aa cdr3_nt
TRBJ2-1 few TRBD1 TRBV10-3 CAIRNTGANEQFF TGTGCCATCAGGAATACAGGGGCCAATGAGCAGTTCTTC
TRBJ1-2 many - TRBV5-5 CASSLEADNYGYTF TGTGCCAGCAGCTTGGAAGCAGATAACTATGGCTACACCTTC
TRBJ1-2 - - TRBV29-1 CSVTRRVGGYTF TGCAGCGTTACTAGGAGGGTCGGCGGCTACACCTTC
TRBJ1-1 - - TRBV12-3/TRBV12-4 CASRKQGFMNTEAFF TGTGCCAGCAGGAAACAGGGTTTCATGAACACTGAAGCTTTCTTT
TRBJ2-2 few - TRBV9 CASSVAPGLSNTGELFF TGTGCCAGCAGCGTAGCTCCCGGACTATCGAACACCGGGGAGCTGTTTTTT
TRBJ2-2 few TRBD2 TRBV10-3 CAISARGATSGGHGELFF TGTGCCATCAGTGCACGAGGGGCCACTAGCGGGGGACACGGGGAGCTGTTTTTT
TRBJ1-1 few - TRBV7-2 CASSLVSLEAFF TGTGCCAGCAGCTTAGTGTCGCTTGAAGCTTTCTTT
TRBJ2-3 few - TRBV21-1 CASGGRAPDTQYF TGTGCCAGCGGCGGGAGGGCCCCAGATACGCAGTATTTT
TRBJ2-3 once - TRBV12-3/TRBV12-4 CASRSSTSTDTQYF TGTGCCAGCAGGAGTTCCACTAGCACAGATACGCAGTATTTT
TRBJ2-3 few - TRBV5-5 CASSLARQWGATDTQYF TGTGCCAGCAGCTTGGCCAGGCAGTGGGGGGCCACAGATACGCAGTATTTT
TRBJ1-4 - - TRBV7-9 CASSHQESTNEKLFF TGTGCCAGCAGCCACCAGGAGTCAACTAATGAAAAACTGTTTTTT
TRBJ1-5 few - TRBV30 CAWSLTRGRNNQPQHF TGTGCCTGGAGCCTCACCCGGGGACGGAACAATCAGCCCCAGCATTTT
TRBJ1-3 many TRBD1 TRBV18 CASSSGTGHSGNTIYF TGTGCCAGCTCCTCCGGGACAGGGCACTCTGGAAACACCATATATTTT
TRBJ1-1 few - TRBV20-1 CRPERGNTEAFF TGCAGGCCCGAAAGGGGGAACACTGAAGCTTTCTTT
TRBJ1-1 few TRBD1 TRBV4-3 CASSQDTWDRPNTEAFF TGCGCCAGCAGCCAAGATACCTGGGACAGGCCTAACACTGAAGCTTTCTTT
TRBJ2-2 - - TRBV6-5 CASSKRTGELFF TGTGCCAGCAGTAAAAGAACCGGGGAGCTGTTTTTT
TRBJ1-5 few - TRBV18 CASSPMGSNQPQHF TGTGCCAGCTCACCGATGGGAAGCAATCAGCCCCAGCATTTT